These 20 T cell receptor beta chains were all obtained from the same sample, sequenced in a study of Graves' ophthalmopathy and Graves' hyperthyroidism. RNA transcripts provided the template for amplifying TCR beta CDR3 regions. An initial RT-PCR round employing HTBI primers preceded a second-round multiplex PCR. TCRdb used MiXCR to reprocess the multiplex PCR reads, holding one entry per CDR3 protein. The repertoire holds more than 150,000 distinct CDR3 sequences, with around two fifths as singletons. The sample was peripheral blood. The receptor set was obtained from a woman aged 40 to 49 with Graves' ophthalmopathy.

This clonotype appeared many times. The chain couples TRBV20-1 to TRBJ1-1, with 8 bases fitting TRBD1. Germline V gives CDR1 DFQATT, CDR2 SNEGSKA (reference sequence). The CDR3 covers 14 residues. The ends lost 2 bases at V and 5 bases at J; junction bases unmatched: 7. The CDR3 loop is CSARPGGAGTEAFF. The DNA for the CDR3 is TGCAGTGCTAGACCAGGGGGCGCGGGGACTGAAGCTTTCTTT.

The genes are TRBV6-2 or TRBV6-3 and TRBJ2-7; 14 nucleotides agree with TRBD2. Germline CDR1 and CDR2: MNHEY and SVGEGT. The CDR3 loop spans 17 amino acids. J was trimmed by 2 bases and V by 6 bases; bases with no gene match: 9. The CDR3 DNA reads TGTGCCAGCAGCCCGGGACTAGCGGGAGCCTTACCCTACGAGCAGTACTTC. Amino acid sequence: CASSPGLAGALPYEQYF.

The CDR3 DNA is TGCGCCAGCAGCCCTTGGACAGGGATTAATTCACCCCTCCACTTT. This encodes CASSPWTGINSPLHF. This rearrangement joins TRBV5-1 to TRBJ1-6, with 8 bases that match TRBD1. The CDR3 runs 15 residues. The germline V gene has CDR1 SGHRS and CDR2 YFSETQ. J gave up 6 bases and V 4 bases, and 6 bases lay outside the gene matches.

This clonotype has ten or more counts. This chain connects TRBV5-1 to TRBJ2-2; D not resolved. The CDR3 is made up of 15 amino acids. Germline V gives CDR1 SGHRS, CDR2 YFSETQ. Trimming took 1 base from V and 6 from J, leaving 13 bases between them. CDR3 DNA sequence: TGCGCCAGCAGCTTGAACGTTGAATGGGCCGGGGAGCTGTTTTTT. It encodes CASSLNVEWAGELFF.

This clonotype showed up just a few times. The chain employs TRBV12-3 or TRBV12-4 and TRBJ1-1; D remains unclear. The CDR3 spans 15 residues. The V end was cut by 6 bases, the J end by 9 bases, with 23 bases between. The DNA for the CDR3 is TGTGCCAGCAGCCCAACAGTGCCTGTGCGAAAAAAAGCTTTCTTT. It is translated as CASSPTVPVRKKAFF.

Many counts were recorded for this clonotype. The chain couples TRBV7-2 to TRBJ2-7; TRBD2 matches at 9 bases. CDR1 and CDR2 (germline): SGHTA, FQGNSA. CDR3 length: 15 residues. V was pared by 1 base and J by 2 bases, with 3 bases of the junction left unmatched. The CDR3 region has the DNA TGTGCCAGCAGCTTAGTTGGCGGGAGGGCCTACGAGCAGTACTTC. This encodes CASSLVGGRAYEQYF.

The sample holds many counts of this clonotype. The rearrangement joins TRBV7-9 to TRBJ2-2; the D is unclear. Per germline, CDR1 SEHNR and CDR2 FQNEAQ (reference sequence). The CDR3 runs to 14 residues. V shed 5 bases and J shed 2 bases, with 9 bases lying between them. The CDR3 reads CASSIGVNTGELFF. In DNA form, the CDR3 reads TGTGCCAGCAGCATAGGAGTAAACACCGGGGAGCTGTTTTTT.

This clonotype was found many times. The V call is TRBV7-8, the J call TRBJ2-7; 7 positions agree with TRBD1. The V and J ends lost 2 bases and 9 bases, in that order; junction bases with no gene match: 10. Germline loops: CDR1 SGHVS, CDR2 FQNEAQ. The CDR3 is made up of 14 amino acids. Written as DNA, the CDR3 is TGTGCCAGCAGCTTACGTAACAGGGGATCAGGGCAGTACTTC. Translation gives CASSLRNRGSGQYF. Drawing the rest from reference TRBV7-8 and TRBJ2-7, the complete variable domain is GAGVSQSPRYKVAKRGQDVALRCDPISGHVSLFWYQQALGQGPEFLTYFQNEAQLDKSGLPSDRFFAERPEGSVSTLKIQRTQQEDSAVYLCASSLRNRGSGQYFGPGTRLTVT.

This clonotype was recorded at least ten times. The genes are TRBV7-2 and TRBJ1-2, with 7 positions matching TRBD1. The CDR3 runs to 14 residues. Germline V lookup: CDR1 SGHTA, CDR2 FQGNSA. Trimming removed 1 base from V and 8 bases from J; junction bases left unmatched: 7. The chain's CDR3 is CASSLVRQGGGYTF. CDR3 sequence (DNA): TGTGCCAGCAGCTTAGTAAGGCAGGGGGGCGGCTACACCTTC.

This clonotype was observed many times. The V call is TRBV6-2 or TRBV6-3, the J call TRBJ1-5; D is perhaps TRBD1 (6 bases). CDR3 length: 16 amino acids. From germline, CDR1 is MNHEY and CDR2 SVGEGT. V was clipped by 2 bases and J by 6 bases, with 17 bases between them. Written as DNA, the CDR3 is TGTGCCAGCAGTTACACCGACATGGGGGGCGGTCAGCCCCAGCATTTT. Translated: CASSYTDMGGGQPQHF.

The table lists this clonotype with a count of one. The rearrangement joins TRBV11-2 to TRBJ2-7; TRBD2 matches 8 bases. V lost 0 bases to trimming and J lost 3 bases; unmatched junction nucleotides: 4. CDR3 length: 15 residues. The germline V gene encodes CDR1 SGHAT and CDR2 FQNNGV. DNA of the CDR3: TGTGCCAGCAGCTTAGATTGGACTAGCTTCTACGAGCAGTACTTC. Amino acids: CASSLDWTSFYEQYF.

This CDR3 is CAIAILAGGSNTGELFF. In DNA form, the CDR3 reads TGTGCCATCGCAATTCTAGCGGGAGGATCGAACACCGGGGAGCTGTTTTTT. The genes are TRBV28 and TRBJ2-2; 11 nucleotides line up with TRBD2. Germline V gives CDR1 MDHEN, CDR2 SYDVKM. V lost 10 bases, J lost 0 bases, and 10 bases stayed unmatched. This CDR3 contains 17 residues.

There are many counts of this clonotype. A read error may be the cause here, since a much bigger clone is one base away. This chain uses TRBV28 with TRBJ1-5; D remains ambiguous. Deletions cut 5 bases from V and 2 bases from J, with 7 bases between. The CDR3 sequence is 13 residues long. Germline lookup yields CDR1 MDHEN and CDR2 SYDVKM. As DNA, the CDR3 is TGTGCCAGCAGTGACACGGGCAATCAGCCCCAGCATTTT. Protein: CASSDTGNQPQHF.

This clonotype has ten or more counts. The chain recombines TRBV6-2 or TRBV6-3 with TRBJ1-6, with D perhaps TRBD1 (6 bases). The CDR3 consists of 14 residues. The germline V gene has CDR1 MNHEY and CDR2 SVGEGT. V lost 1 base and J 9 bases, leaving 10 bases between the germline ends. CDR3 sequence (DNA): TGTGCCAGCAGTTACTTATCCAGGGGTTCACCCCTCCACTTT. This sequence encodes CASSYLSRGSPLHF.

In this sample, this clonotype turned up many times. V usage is TRBV12-3 or TRBV12-4 and J usage is TRBJ1-2; unclear D gene. The germline V and J ends were trimmed by 1 base and 5 bases, with 5 bases remaining between them. The CDR3 loop spans 12 amino acids. The CDR3, as DNA: TGTGCCAGCAGTTTAGAGCGGTATGGCTACACCTTC. Protein: CASSLERYGYTF.

The chain uses TRBV7-3 and TRBJ2-7; 7 nucleotides agree with TRBD1. This CDR3 has 16 residues. Germline values: CDR1 SGHTA, CDR2 FQGTGA. V lost 3 bases to trimming and J lost 4 bases; unmatched junction nucleotides: 12. In DNA, the CDR3 is TGTGCCAGCAGCTTGTTAGACAGGGCCGACTCGTACGAGCAGTACTTC. Protein: CASSLLDRADSYEQYF. The full variable domain, in which reference TRBV7-3 and TRBJ2-7 provide the parts outside the CDR3, is GAGVSQTPSNKVTEKGKYVELRCDPISGHTALYWYRQSLGQGPEFLIYFQGTGAADDSGLPNDRFFAVRPEGSVSTLKIQRTERGDSAVYLCASSLLDRADSYEQYFGPGTRLTVT.

This clonotype was seen many times. V usage is TRBV12-3 or TRBV12-4 and J usage is TRBJ1-5; 9 nucleotides align to TRBD1. This CDR3 is built from 12 residues. The junction had 2 bases not matched to a gene; V was cut back by 8 bases and J by 6 bases. This CDR3 is CASGTGSQPQHF. Written as DNA, the CDR3 is TGTGCCAGCGGGACAGGGAGTCAGCCCCAGCATTTT.

The sample holds many counts of this clonotype. The genes are TRBV5-1 and TRBJ1-5, with unresolved D. Trimming took 0 bases from V and 3 from J, leaving 7 bases between them. The CDR3 runs 14 residues. Germline lookup yields CDR1 SGHRS and CDR2 YFSETQ. The CDR3 bases are TGCGCCAGCAGCTTGGGGGGTTACAATCAGCCCCAGCATTTT. This translates into CASSLGGYNQPQHF.

This clonotype was observed at least ten times. V is TRBV6-2 or TRBV6-3 and J is TRBJ2-7; perhaps TRBD1 as D (5 bases). The V end was cut by 0 bases, the J end by 2 bases, with 11 bases between. CDR1 MNHEY and CDR2 SVGEGT come from the germline V gene. The length of the CDR3 is 15 residues. CDR3 amino acids: CASSYSPTATYEQYF. DNA for the CDR3: TGTGCCAGCAGTTACTCACCGACAGCGACCTACGAGCAGTACTTC.

This clonotype occurred many times. This chain uses TRBV7-2 with TRBJ2-6; no definite D call. CDR1 SGHTA and CDR2 FQGNSA come from the germline V gene. V was clipped by 2 bases and J by 1 base, with 6 bases between them. The CDR3 length is 15 residues. The CDR3 sequence: CASSLFVSGANVLTF. The CDR3 coding sequence is TGTGCCAGCAGCTTATTTGTATCTGGGGCCAACGTCCTGACTTTC.